This is a list of T cell receptor beta chains from one sample in a study of T cell responses to AZD1222 COVID-19 vaccine. The data were produced by immunoSEQ multiplex PCR, yet TCRdb's version contains in-frame clones alone and is incomplete. Of about 97,000 clones listed, approximately 90% were seen once; the top ten hold roughly 2.8%. The sequenced sample was peripheral blood, obtained on day 0 of AZD1222 vaccination. These receptor sequences come from an adult in good health. Each CDR3 is given with its conserved first and last residue. The D gene is left open where the match is weak. Only part of the rows carry a size: once, few, many, or a class if the clone is expanded.

abundance: NA
d_gene: NA
j_gene: TRBJ2-7
v_gene: TRBV10-2
CDR3nt: TGCGCCAGCAGTGAGGGATACGAGCAGTACTTC
CDR3aa: CASSEGYEQYF

abundance: NA
d_gene: NA
j_gene: TRBJ1-1
v_gene: TRBV19
CDR3nt: TGTGCCAGTAGTATGGGACCGATCCGGAATGAAGCTTTCTTT
CDR3aa: CASSMGPIRNEAFF

abundance: NA
d_gene: NA
j_gene: TRBJ2-7
v_gene: TRBV7-2
CDR3nt: TGTGCCAGCAGCCAGACGGCCCTCCGGACCTACGAGCAGTACTTC
CDR3aa: CASSQTALRTYEQYF

abundance: NA
d_gene: TRBD2
j_gene: TRBJ2-5
v_gene: TRBV18
CDR3nt: TGTGCCAGCTCACCAGGAGGGACTAGGGGCGACTTTCGGGAGACCCAGTACTTC
CDR3aa: CASSPGGTRGDFRETQYF

abundance: once
d_gene: NA
j_gene: TRBJ1-4
v_gene: TRBV2
CDR3nt: TGTGCCAGCAGTCCCATAAGCGGGGCGTCTAATGAAAAACTGTTTTTT
CDR3aa: CASSPISGASNEKLFF

abundance: NA
d_gene: NA
j_gene: TRBJ1-5
v_gene: TRBV19
CDR3nt: TGTGCCAGTAGTATAAACAGGGCGAGCAATCAGCCCCAGCATTTT
CDR3aa: CASSINRASNQPQHF

abundance: NA
d_gene: TRBD1
j_gene: TRBJ1-6
v_gene: TRBV5-5
CDR3nt: TGTGCCAGCAGCTTGGATGGGACAGGCTATTCACCCCTCCACTTT
CDR3aa: CASSLDGTGYSPLHF

abundance: NA
d_gene: NA
j_gene: TRBJ1-1
v_gene: TRBV2
CDR3nt: TGTGCCAGCGGGGACGCAGCAAATGGTGAAGCTTTCTTT
CDR3aa: CASGDAANGEAFF

abundance: NA
d_gene: TRBD1
j_gene: TRBJ2-2
v_gene: TRBV7-8
CDR3nt: TGTGCCAGCAGCCCCCTCCAGGGGGCAAGCGGGGAGCTGTTTTTT
CDR3aa: CASSPLQGASGELFF

abundance: NA
d_gene: TRBD1
j_gene: TRBJ2-5
v_gene: TRBV18
CDR3nt: TGTGCCAGCTCACCAAAACGTGCAGCGCAGGGGGCGGGAGAGACCCAGTACTTC
CDR3aa: CASSPKRAAQGAGETQYF

abundance: NA
d_gene: NA
j_gene: TRBJ2-5
v_gene: TRBV6-5
CDR3nt: TGTGCCAGCAGTAAACGTCCAGAGACCCAGTACTTC
CDR3aa: CASSKRPETQYF

abundance: NA
d_gene: TRBD1
j_gene: TRBJ1-5
v_gene: TRBV7-9
CDR3nt: TGTGCCAGCAGCCCCTTACCGGGACAGGGCAATCAGCCCCAGCATTTT
CDR3aa: CASSPLPGQGNQPQHF

abundance: NA
d_gene: NA
j_gene: TRBJ1-2
v_gene: TRBV5-1
CDR3nt: TGCGCCAGCAGCTCAGGGGTTACTAACTATGGCTACACCTTC
CDR3aa: CASSSGVTNYGYTF

abundance: NA
d_gene: NA
j_gene: TRBJ1-6
v_gene: TRBV9
CDR3nt: TGTGCCAGCAGCGTAGGAAATTATAATTCACCCCTCCACTTT
CDR3aa: CASSVGNYNSPLHF

abundance: NA
d_gene: NA
j_gene: TRBJ1-2
v_gene: TRBV28
CDR3nt: TGTGCCAGCAGGGGTACACCGAACTATGGCTACACCTTC
CDR3aa: CASRGTPNYGYTF

abundance: NA
d_gene: TRBD1
j_gene: TRBJ1-4
v_gene: TRBV28
CDR3nt: TGTGCCAGCAGTCCCGCCAGGGGGGGAAATGAAAAACTGTTTTTT
CDR3aa: CASSPARGGNEKLFF

abundance: NA
d_gene: NA
j_gene: TRBJ1-5
v_gene: TRBV6-5
CDR3nt: TGTGCCAGCACTAACAATCAGCCCCAGCATTTT
CDR3aa: CASTNNQPQHF

abundance: few
d_gene: NA
j_gene: TRBJ1-2
v_gene: TRBV4-3
CDR3nt: TGCGCCAGCAGCCAAGCCGGGGGTTCTAGCTATGGCTACACCTTC
CDR3aa: CASSQAGGSSYGYTF

abundance: NA
d_gene: TRBD1
j_gene: TRBJ2-5
v_gene: TRBV7-2
CDR3nt: TGTGCCAGCAGCTTTGAGGGGGCTTTGATCGGGGAGACCCAGTACTTC
CDR3aa: CASSFEGALIGETQYF

abundance: NA
d_gene: TRBD2
j_gene: TRBJ2-1
v_gene: TRBV11-1
CDR3nt: TGTGCCAGCAGCACCTCCCGAACAGCGGGGGAGCAGTTCTTC
CDR3aa: CASSTSRTAGEQFF

abundance: NA
d_gene: NA
j_gene: TRBJ1-2
v_gene: TRBV14
CDR3nt: TGTGCCAGCAGCCAAGAGGTGCAGTTCTATGGCTACACCTTC
CDR3aa: CASSQEVQFYGYTF